The rows below give T cell receptor beta chains drawn from one sample of a study of blood T cell repertoires in COVID-19. Libraries were prepared by immunoSEQ multiplex PCR; TCRdb keeps only in-frame clonotypes and omits some of them. This sample yields 200,000 to 250,000 clones, of which around 83% are seen a single time; 10% to 13% belongs to the top ten. The sequencing sample was made of peripheral blood. These receptors were collected from a woman aged 45-59 years with COVID-19, enrolled during active disease. The CDR3 runs from the conserved cysteine through the conserved F or W.

j_call,v_call,cdr3_aa
TRBJ2-1,TRBV5-1,CASSFGAGTVNEQFF
TRBJ2-1,TRBV11-2,CASSLRQGFYNEQFF
TRBJ1-1,TRBV28,CASSPRTGAFF
TRBJ1-5,TRBV5-5,CASSLGGGVGQPQHF
TRBJ2-1,TRBV19,CASSTSSGGLREQFF
TRBJ2-3,TRBV7-3,CASSLEGGATDTQYF
TRBJ2-3,TRBV7-2,CASSLGTGLLTDTQYF
TRBJ1-2,TRBV12-5,CASGFVQRPNYGYTF
TRBJ2-3,TRBV5-1,CASSFLGSDSMTDTQYF
TRBJ2-3,TRBV15,CATSRDLGDTQYF
TRBJ1-5,TRBV6-2/TRBV6-3,CASSPQGRNQPQHF
TRBJ1-5,TRBV11-2,CASSLGGSRAQPQHF
TRBJ1-1,TRBV5-6,CASHARGEAFF
TRBJ2-2,TRBV4-1,CASSIRTGELFF
TRBJ1-1,TRBV19,CASSIRGGGTEAFF
TRBJ2-5,TRBV27,CATKGGAKTQYF
TRBJ2-7,TRBV10-2,CASSAGGQYEQYF
TRBJ1-2,TRBV7-9,CATTQGSDVGYTF
TRBJ2-5,TRBV15,CATSRDTGIETQYF
TRBJ2-7,TRBV19,CASSIGLAGFYEQYF
TRBJ1-1,TRBV11-2,CASSLTGGGGIMNTEAFF
TRBJ2-1,TRBV19,CASSRGGQTYNEQFF
TRBJ2-3,TRBV6-2/TRBV6-3,CASSLALAGLTDTQYF
TRBJ1-1,TRBV13,CASSSRRGGPEEAFF
TRBJ1-3,TRBV7-9,CASSLGTGFSSGNTIYF
TRBJ1-6,TRBV7-2,CASSLEQMYNSPLHF
TRBJ2-3,TRBV19,CASSQGSTDTQYF
TRBJ2-4,TRBV15,CATSRGRRGAKNIQYF
TRBJ1-2,TRBV19,CASRRGAPEYGYTF
TRBJ2-3,TRBV13,CASSLDPAGGGTDTQYF
TRBJ2-2,TRBV4-2,CASSQDLSRYLTGELFF
TRBJ1-1,TRBV18,CASSPQGAAEAFF
TRBJ2-2,TRBV5-1,CASSPHTGELFF
TRBJ1-1,TRBV12-3/TRBV12-4,CASSNGQTEAFF
TRBJ2-7,TRBV18,CASQKTGTYEQYF
TRBJ2-3,TRBV28,CASSFPTRASGGANF
TRBJ2-1,TRBV5-5,CASTPWAGTSYNEQFF
TRBJ1-2,TRBV30,CACRTGLGYTF
TRBJ2-2,TRBV10-1,CASFREGGPTGELFF
TRBJ2-1,TRBV4-3,CASSQDYPNEQFF
TRBJ1-2,TRBV14,CASSQSPDRRANYGYTF
TRBJ2-7,TRBV3-1/TRBV3-2,CASSIDSSYEQYF
TRBJ1-2,TRBV30,CAWSVQGDYGYTF
TRBJ1-2,TRBV7-9,CASSLDAPGGTRLGGYTF
TRBJ2-7,TRBV7-2,CASSPGLALYEQYF
TRBJ2-5,TRBV2,CASSVAGGQVGTQYF
TRBJ2-5,TRBV15,CATSREIVQGAREKTQYF
TRBJ2-7,TRBV11-2,CASSSWRAPPSYEQYF
TRBJ1-1,TRBV19,CASSIRDRGLGTEAFF